The entry below describes one T cell receptor (beta chain). Synthetic analogs of TCR templates were spiked into every PCR. Profiled with immunoSEQ multiplex PCR; TCRdb holds only in-frame clones, not every one. The data contain over 65,000 clones, roughly 80% of them singletons. The sample belongs to a study of PD-L1 blockade in urothelial cancer. Study as a whole: Samples of blood were analyzed 3 weeks (second dose) and 6 weeks after treatment start.

The sequenced sample was PBMCs, obtained around atezolizumab (anti-PD-L1) treatment. The sequence was obtained from a man aged 65 to 79 with urothelial cancer.

The CDR3 region is CASTDRGSGYTF. The CDR3 nucleotides read TGTGCCTCGACGGACAGGGGCTCTGGCTACACCTTC. The rearrangement joins TRBV30 to TRBJ1-2; the match to TRBD1 covers 9 bases. V shed 7 bases and J 7 bases; nucleotides not matched to a gene: 7. The V gene's germline CDR1 is GTSNPN and CDR2 SVGIG (reference sequence). The CDR3 loop spans 12 amino acids. Full variable domain (missing parts from reference TRBV30 and TRBJ1-2): SQTIHQWPATLVQPVGSPLSLECTVEGTSNPNLYWYRQAAGRGLQLLFYSVGIGQISSEVPQNLSASRPQDRQFILSSKKLLLSDSGFYLCASTDRGSGYTFGSGTRLTVV.